The T cell receptor (beta chain) described here comes from a study of Ad26.COV2.S vaccination and SARS-CoV-2 variants. Overall study findings and caveats: Possibly, TCR breadth and depth analyses underestimated total T cell responses. Ad26.COV2.S recipients had broader spike-specific TCRs (P = 0.0014).

The CDR3 is 14 amino acids. Germline-derived CDR1 and CDR2 are SGHTA and FQGNSA. Trimming shortened V by 1 base and J by 9 bases, and 14 bases separated the two germline ends. Here immunoSEQ multiplex PCR was the method, and the copy in TCRdb shows in-frame clones only, minus some. Here the sample spans approximately 400,000 clones, about 90% being singletons. Worth noting for this clone: Antigen: not known.

The chain uses TRBV7-2 and TRBJ2-3, with D perhaps matching TRBD1 or TRBD2 (5 bases each). The sequenced sample was peripheral blood, obtained after recovery from COVID-19. The origin of this receptor is a human donor who had recovered from COVID-19. CDR3 bases: TGTGCCAGCAGCTTAGGATCCGGGACCTTAACGCAGTATTTT. Its protein product is CASSLGSGTLTQYF.